This T cell receptor beta chain was found in a study of shared clonotypes between healthy human individuals. Overall study context: Plates per donor: three CD4 naive, three CD4 memory, two CD8 naive, one CD8 memory. Study observations and caveats: The expectation was that sequencing depth would affect clonotype sharing among donors.

Each cell subset's genomic DNA was divided evenly among several immunoSEQ plates. Sequencing used immunoSEQ multiplex PCR; TCRdb keeps in-frame clones, though not all of them. Altogether over a million clones are present, approximately 80% being singletons, with the ten largest covering roughly 0.55%. This clone was detected once. Its cognate antigen is unknown. Caucasian adults living in Nashville, Tennessee, provided all samples. J was trimmed by 2 bases and V by 3 bases; bases with no gene match: 4. This CDR3 is built from 15 residues. Germline V gene sequence: CDR1 KGHSH, CDR2 LQKENI. The sequence derives from a man between 18 and 29 years old in good health. Some clones in this sample may be carry-over from other donors' samples. Sequenced input: memory CD4+ T cells from PBMCs. Subset meaning: CD45RA-negative fraction. This rearrangement joins TRBV18 to TRBJ2-3; 8 bases agree with TRBD2. The CDR3 loop is CASSPPSGFTDTQYF. CDR3 nucleotide sequence: TGTGCCAGCTCACCCCCTAGCGGGTTCACAGATACGCAGTATTTT.